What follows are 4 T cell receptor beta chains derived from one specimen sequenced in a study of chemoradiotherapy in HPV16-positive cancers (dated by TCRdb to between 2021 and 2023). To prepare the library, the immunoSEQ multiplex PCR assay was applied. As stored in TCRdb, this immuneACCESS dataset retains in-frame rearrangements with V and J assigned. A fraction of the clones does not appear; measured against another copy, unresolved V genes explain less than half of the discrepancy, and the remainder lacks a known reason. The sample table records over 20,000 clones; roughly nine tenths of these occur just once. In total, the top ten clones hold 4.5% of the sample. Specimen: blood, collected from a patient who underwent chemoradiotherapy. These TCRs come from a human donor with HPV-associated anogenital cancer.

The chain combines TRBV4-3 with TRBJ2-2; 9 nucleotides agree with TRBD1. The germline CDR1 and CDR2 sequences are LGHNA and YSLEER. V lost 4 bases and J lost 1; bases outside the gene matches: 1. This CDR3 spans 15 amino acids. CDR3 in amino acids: CASSPDRGNTGELFF. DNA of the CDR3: TGCGCCAGCAGCCCGGACAGGGGGAACACCGGGGAGCTGTTTTTT.

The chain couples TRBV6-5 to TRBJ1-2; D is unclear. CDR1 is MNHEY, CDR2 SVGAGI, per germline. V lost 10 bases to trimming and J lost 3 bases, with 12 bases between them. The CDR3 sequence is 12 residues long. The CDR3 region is CATWVGHYGYTF. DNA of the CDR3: TGTGCCACATGGGTAGGGCACTATGGCTACACCTTC.

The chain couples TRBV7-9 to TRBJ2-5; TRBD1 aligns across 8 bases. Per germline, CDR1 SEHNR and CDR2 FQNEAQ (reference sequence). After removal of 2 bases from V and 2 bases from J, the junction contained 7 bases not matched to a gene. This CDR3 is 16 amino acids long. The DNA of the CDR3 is TGTGCCAGCAGCTTATATTCGGGACAGGTACAAGAGACCCAGTACTTC. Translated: CASSLYSGQVQETQYF.

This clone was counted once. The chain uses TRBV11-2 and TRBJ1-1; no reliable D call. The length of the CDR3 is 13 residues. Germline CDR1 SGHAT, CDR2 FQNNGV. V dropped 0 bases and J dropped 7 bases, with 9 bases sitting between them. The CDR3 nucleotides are TGTGCCAGCAGCTTAGATCGGCCAGATGAAGCTTTCTTT. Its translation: CASSLDRPDEAFF.